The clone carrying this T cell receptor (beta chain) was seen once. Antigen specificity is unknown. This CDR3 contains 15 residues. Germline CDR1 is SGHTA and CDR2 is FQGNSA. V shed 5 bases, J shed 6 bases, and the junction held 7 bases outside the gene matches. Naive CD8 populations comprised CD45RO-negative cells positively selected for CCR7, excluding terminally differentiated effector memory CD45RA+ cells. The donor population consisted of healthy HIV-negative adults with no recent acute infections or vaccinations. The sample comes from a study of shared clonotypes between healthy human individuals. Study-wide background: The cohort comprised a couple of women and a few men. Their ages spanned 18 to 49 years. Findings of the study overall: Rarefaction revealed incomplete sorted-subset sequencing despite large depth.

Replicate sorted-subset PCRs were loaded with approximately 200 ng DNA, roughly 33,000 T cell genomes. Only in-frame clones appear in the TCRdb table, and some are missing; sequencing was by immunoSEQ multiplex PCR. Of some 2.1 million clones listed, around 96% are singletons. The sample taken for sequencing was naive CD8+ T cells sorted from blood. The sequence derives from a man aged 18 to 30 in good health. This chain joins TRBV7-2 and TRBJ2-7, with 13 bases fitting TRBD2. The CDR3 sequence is CASSPRLAGGSEQYF. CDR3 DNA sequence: TGTGCCAGCAGCCCGCGACTAGCGGGAGGTTCCGAGCAGTACTTC.